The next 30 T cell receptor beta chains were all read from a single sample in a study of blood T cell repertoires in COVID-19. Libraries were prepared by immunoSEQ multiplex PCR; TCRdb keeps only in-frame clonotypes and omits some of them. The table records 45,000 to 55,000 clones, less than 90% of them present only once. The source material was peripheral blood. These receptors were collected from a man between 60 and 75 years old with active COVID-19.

The CDR3 here is CASRRGGGPDTQYF. The CDR3 region has the DNA TGTGCCAGCAGGAGGGGCGGGGGACCAGATACGCAGTATTTT. V usage is TRBV5-4 and J usage is TRBJ2-3, with TRBD2 matching over 7 bases. This CDR3 has 14 amino acids. With 5 bases clipped from V and 4 bases from J, the junction kept 7 bases outside the gene matches. Germline loops: CDR1 SGHNT, CDR2 YYREEE (reference sequence).

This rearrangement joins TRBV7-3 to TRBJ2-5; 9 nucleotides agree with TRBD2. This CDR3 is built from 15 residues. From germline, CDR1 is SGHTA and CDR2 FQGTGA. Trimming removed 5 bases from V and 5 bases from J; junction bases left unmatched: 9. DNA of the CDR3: TGTGCCAGCAGCGCTCTAGCGGGGATAAGGGAGACCCAGTACTTC. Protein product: CASSALAGIRETQYF.

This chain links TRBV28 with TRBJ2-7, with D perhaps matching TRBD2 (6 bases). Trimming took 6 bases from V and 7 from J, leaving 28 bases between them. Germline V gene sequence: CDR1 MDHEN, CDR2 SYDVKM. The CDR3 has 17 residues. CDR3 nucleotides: TGTGCCAGCAGCCGCCGACCGGGACTGTCCCCAGTGGGAGAGCAGTACTTC. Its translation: CASSRRPGLSPVGEQYF.

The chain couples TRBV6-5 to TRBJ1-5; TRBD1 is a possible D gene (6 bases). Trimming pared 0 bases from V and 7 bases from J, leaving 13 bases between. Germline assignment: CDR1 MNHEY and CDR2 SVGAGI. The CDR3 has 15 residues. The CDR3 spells CASSYSYRDGQPQHF. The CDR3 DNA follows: TGTGCCAGCAGTTACTCATACAGGGACGGCCAGCCCCAGCATTTT.

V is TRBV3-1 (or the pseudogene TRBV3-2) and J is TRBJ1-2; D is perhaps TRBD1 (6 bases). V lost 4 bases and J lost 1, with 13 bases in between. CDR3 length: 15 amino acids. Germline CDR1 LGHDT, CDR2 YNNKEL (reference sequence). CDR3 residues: CASSPQGRVNYGYTF. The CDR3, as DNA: TGTGCCAGCAGCCCACAGGGAAGGGTTAACTATGGCTACACCTTC.

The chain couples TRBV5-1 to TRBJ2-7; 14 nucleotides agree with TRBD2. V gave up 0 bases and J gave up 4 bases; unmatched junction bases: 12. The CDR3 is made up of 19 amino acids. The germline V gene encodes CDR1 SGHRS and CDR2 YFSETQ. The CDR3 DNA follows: TGCGCCAGCAGCTTGGCTAGTGGACTAGCGGGAGGAAGAATGTACGAGCAGTACTTC. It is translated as CASSLASGLAGGRMYEQYF.

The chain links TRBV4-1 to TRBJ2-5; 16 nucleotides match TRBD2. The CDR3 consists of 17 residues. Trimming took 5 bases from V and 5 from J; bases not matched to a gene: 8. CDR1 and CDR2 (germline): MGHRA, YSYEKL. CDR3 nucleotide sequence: TGCGCCAGCAGCTCGGGACTAGCGGGGGGGTCAAGGGAGACCCAGTACTTC. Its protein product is CASSSGLAGGSRETQYF.

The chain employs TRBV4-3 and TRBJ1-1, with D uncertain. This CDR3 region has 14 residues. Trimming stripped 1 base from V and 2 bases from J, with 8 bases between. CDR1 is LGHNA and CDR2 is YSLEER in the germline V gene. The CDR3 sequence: CASSQGQFNTEAFF. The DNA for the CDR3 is TGCGCCAGCAGCCAAGGGCAGTTTAACACTGAAGCTTTCTTT.

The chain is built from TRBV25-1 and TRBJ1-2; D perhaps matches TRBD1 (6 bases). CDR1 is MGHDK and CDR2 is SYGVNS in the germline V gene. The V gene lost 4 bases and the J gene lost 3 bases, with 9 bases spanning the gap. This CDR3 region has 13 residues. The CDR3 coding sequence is TGTGCCAGCAGTGTAGGACAGTACTATGGCTACACCTTC. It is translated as CASSVGQYYGYTF.

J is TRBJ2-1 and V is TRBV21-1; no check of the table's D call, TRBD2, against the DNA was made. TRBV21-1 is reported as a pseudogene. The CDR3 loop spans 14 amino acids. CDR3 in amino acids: CASPGAGLGHEQFF. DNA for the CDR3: TGTGCCTCTCCTGGGGCGGGATTAGGCCATGAGCAGTTCTTC.

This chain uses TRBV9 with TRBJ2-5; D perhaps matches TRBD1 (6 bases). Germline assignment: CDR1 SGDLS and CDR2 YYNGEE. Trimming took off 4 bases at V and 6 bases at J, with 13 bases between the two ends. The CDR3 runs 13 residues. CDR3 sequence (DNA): TGTGCCAGCAGCCTCCCTGGGACAAAGACCCAGTACTTC. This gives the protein CASSLPGTKTQYF.

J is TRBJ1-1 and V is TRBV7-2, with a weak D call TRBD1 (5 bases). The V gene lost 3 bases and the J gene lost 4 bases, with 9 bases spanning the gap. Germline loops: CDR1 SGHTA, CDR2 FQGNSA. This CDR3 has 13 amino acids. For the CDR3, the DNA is TGTGCCAGCAGCTTCCAGGGCCGCACTGAAGCTTTCTTT. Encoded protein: CASSFQGRTEAFF.

The CDR3 is CASRGVDFETQYF. DNA for the CDR3: TGTGCCAGCAGGGGCGTTGATTTTGAGACCCAGTACTTC. This chain uses TRBV5-6 with TRBJ2-5; no reliable D call. V lost 5 bases to trimming and J lost 5 bases, with 13 bases between them. Germline V gene lookup returns CDR1 SGHDT and CDR2 YYEEEE. The CDR3 covers 13 residues.

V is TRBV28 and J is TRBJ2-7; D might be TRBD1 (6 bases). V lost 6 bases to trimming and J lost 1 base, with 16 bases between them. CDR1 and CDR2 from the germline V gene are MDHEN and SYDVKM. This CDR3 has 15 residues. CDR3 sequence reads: CASSPLSTGSYEQYF. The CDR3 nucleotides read TGTGCCAGCAGCCCACTTTCGACAGGTTCCTACGAGCAGTACTTC.

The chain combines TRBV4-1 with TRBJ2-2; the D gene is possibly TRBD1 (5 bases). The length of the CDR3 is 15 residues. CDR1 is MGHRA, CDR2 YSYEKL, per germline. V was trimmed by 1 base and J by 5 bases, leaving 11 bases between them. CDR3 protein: CASSQAPKGTGELFF. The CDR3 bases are TGCGCCAGCAGCCAAGCGCCAAAGGGGACCGGGGAGCTGTTTTTT.

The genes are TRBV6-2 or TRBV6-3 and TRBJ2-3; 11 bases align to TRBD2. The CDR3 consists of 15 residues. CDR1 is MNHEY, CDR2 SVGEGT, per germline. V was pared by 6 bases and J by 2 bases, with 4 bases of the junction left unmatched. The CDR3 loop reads CASRPSGRSTDTQYF. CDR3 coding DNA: TGTGCCAGCAGACCTAGCGGGAGGTCCACAGATACGCAGTATTTT.

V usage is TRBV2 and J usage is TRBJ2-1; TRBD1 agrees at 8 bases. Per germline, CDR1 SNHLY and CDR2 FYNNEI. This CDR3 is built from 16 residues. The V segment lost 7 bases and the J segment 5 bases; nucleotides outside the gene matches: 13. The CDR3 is CASTLRQGLMNNEQFF. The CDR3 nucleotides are TGTGCCAGCACCTTAAGACAGGGGCTCATGAACAATGAGCAGTTCTTC.

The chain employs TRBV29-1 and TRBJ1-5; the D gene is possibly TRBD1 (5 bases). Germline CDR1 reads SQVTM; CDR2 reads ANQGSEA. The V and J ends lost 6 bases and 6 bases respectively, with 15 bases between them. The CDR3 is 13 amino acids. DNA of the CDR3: TGCAGCGTAATGGGAGGGGAGCGTCAGCCCCAGCATTTT. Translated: CSVMGGERQPQHF.

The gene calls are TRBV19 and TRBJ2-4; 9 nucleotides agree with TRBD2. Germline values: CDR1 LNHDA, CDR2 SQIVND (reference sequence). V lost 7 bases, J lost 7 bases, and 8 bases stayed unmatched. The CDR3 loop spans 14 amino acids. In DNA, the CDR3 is TGTGCCAGTACGGGGGGCGCGGGAGGGAACATTCAGTACTTC. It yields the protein CASTGGAGGNIQYF.

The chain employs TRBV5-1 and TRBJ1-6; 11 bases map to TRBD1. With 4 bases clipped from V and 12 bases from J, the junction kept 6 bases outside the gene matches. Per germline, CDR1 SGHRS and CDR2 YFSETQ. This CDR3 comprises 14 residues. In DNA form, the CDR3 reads TGCGCCAGCAGCCGGACAGGGGGCGGGGAACCCCTCCACTTT. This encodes CASSRTGGGEPLHF.

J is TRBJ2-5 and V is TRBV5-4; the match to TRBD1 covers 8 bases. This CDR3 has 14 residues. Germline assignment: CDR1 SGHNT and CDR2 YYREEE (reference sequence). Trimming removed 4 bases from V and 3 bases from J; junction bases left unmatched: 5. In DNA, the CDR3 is TGTGCCAGCAGCCGTCCGGACAGGGAAGAGACCCAGTACTTC. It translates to CASSRPDREETQYF.

The CDR3 loop reads CASSSGQGVTLTDTQYF. DNA of the CDR3: TGTGCCAGTAGTAGCGGACAGGGGGTGACTCTCACAGATACGCAGTATTTT. This chain connects TRBV19 to TRBJ2-3, with 10 bases lining up with TRBD1. Germline assignment: CDR1 LNHDA and CDR2 SQIVND (reference sequence). There are 17 residues in the CDR3. With 4 bases clipped from V and 2 bases from J, the junction kept 9 bases outside the gene matches.

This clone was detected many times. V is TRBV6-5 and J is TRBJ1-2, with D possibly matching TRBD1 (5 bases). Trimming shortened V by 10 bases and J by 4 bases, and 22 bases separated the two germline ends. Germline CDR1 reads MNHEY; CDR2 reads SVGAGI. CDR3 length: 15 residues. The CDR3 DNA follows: TGTGCCACCTCTCCCACAGGCTCCAGAGGCTATGGCTACACCTTC. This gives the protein CATSPTGSRGYGYTF.

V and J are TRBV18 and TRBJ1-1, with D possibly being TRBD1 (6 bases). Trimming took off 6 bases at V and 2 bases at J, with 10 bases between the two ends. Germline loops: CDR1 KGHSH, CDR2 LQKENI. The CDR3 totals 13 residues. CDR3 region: CASSDSGNTEAFF. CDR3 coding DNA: TGTGCCAGCTCGGACAGCGGAAACACTGAAGCTTTCTTT.

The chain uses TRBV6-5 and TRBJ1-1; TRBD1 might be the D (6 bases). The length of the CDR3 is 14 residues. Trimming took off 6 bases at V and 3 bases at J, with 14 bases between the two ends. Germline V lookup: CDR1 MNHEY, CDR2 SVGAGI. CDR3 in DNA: TGTGCCAGCAGCTTCAGGGGAAGCGACACTGAAGCTTTCTTT. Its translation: CASSFRGSDTEAFF.

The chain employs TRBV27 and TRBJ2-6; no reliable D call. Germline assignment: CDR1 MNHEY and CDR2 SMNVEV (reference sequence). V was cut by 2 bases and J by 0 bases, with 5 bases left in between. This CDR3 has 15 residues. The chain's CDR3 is CASSLSHSGANVLTF. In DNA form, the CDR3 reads TGTGCCAGCAGTTTAAGCCACTCTGGGGCCAACGTCCTGACTTTC.

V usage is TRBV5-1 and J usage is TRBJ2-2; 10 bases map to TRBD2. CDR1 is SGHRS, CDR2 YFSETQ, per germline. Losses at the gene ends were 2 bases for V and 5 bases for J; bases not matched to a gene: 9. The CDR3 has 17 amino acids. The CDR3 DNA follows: TGCGCCAGCAGCTTTGGGGAACTAGCGGGGAGAACCGGGGAGCTGTTTTTT. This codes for CASSFGELAGRTGELFF.

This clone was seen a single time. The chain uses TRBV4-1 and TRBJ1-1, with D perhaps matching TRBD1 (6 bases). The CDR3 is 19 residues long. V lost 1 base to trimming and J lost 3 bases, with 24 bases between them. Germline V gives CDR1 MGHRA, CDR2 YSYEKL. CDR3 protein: CASSQGVNRGYKRHTEAFF. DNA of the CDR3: TGCGCCAGCAGCCAAGGAGTAAATAGGGGGTATAAGCGGCACACTGAAGCTTTCTTT.

DNA of the CDR3: TGTGCCAGCAGCTTGTCTGGCGGGGGGTCCTACAATGAGCAGTTCTTC. It translates to CASSLSGGGSYNEQFF. The chain is built from TRBV5-4 and TRBJ2-1, with TRBD2 matching 8 bases. V lost 1 base to trimming and J lost 1 base; unmatched junction nucleotides: 4. Looked up from germline, CDR1 is SGHNT and CDR2 is YYREEE (reference sequence). This CDR3 is 16 amino acids long.

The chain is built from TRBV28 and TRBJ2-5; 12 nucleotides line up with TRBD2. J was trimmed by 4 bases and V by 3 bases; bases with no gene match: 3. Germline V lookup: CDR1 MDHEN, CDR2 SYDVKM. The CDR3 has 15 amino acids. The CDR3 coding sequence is TGTGCCAGCAGTTTCGAACTAGCGGGAGGAGAGACCCAGTACTTC. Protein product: CASSFELAGGETQYF.